This passage covers 9 T cell receptor beta chains from one sample sequenced in a study of naive and memory T cell subsets. The beta constant-region primer was an equimolar mix of two oligonucleotides covering TRBC1 and TRBC2. The ligated cDNA underwent four PCR rounds using SP2 and nested alpha and beta constant-region primers. TCRdb independently ran MiXCR on the UMI-ligation and nested PCR reads; one entry per CDR3 protein. In the table there are over 100,000 distinct CDR3 sequences, roughly 36% of which are singletons. Sequencing was performed on central memory CD4+ T cells from blood. These TCRs come from a human donor in good health.

This clonotype has more than one count but fewer than ten. V gene TRBV9 combines with J gene TRBJ2-1; D is uncertain. Germline V gene sequence: CDR1 SGDLS, CDR2 YYNGEE. V lost 0 bases and J lost 7, with 8 bases in between. The CDR3 spans 13 residues. This CDR3 is CASSVGLKNEQFF. CDR3 sequence (DNA): TGTGCCAGCAGCGTAGGACTTAAGAATGAGCAGTTCTTC. Complete variable domain (other parts from reference TRBV9 and TRBJ2-1): DSGVTQTPKHLITATGQRVTLRCSPRSGDLSVYWYQQSLDQGLQFLIQYYNGEERAKGNILERFSAQQFPDLHSELNLSSLELGDSALYFCASSVGLKNEQFFGPGTRLTVL.

The chain uses TRBV7-2 and TRBJ2-1; possibly TRBD1 or TRBD2 for D (6 bases each). The V end was cut by 5 bases, the J end by 1 base, with 15 bases between. This CDR3 has 16 residues. Looked up from germline, CDR1 is SGHTA and CDR2 is FQGNSA. The CDR3: CASSRSGGGSYNEQFF. The CDR3 DNA reads as TGTGCCAGCAGCCGTAGCGGAGGGGGGTCCTACAATGAGCAGTTCTTC.

This clonotype was seen a handful of times. The rearrangement links TRBV7-2 to TRBJ2-5, with 12 bases matching TRBD2. With 4 bases clipped from V and 0 bases from J, the junction kept 3 bases outside the gene matches. CDR1 is SGHTA, CDR2 FQGNSA, per germline. This CDR3 has 16 residues. The CDR3 DNA reads TGTGCCAGCAGCTCGACTAGCGGGAGACACCAAGAGACCCAGTACTTC. It codes for CASSSTSGRHQETQYF.

This chain uses TRBV20-1 with TRBJ2-3; unclear D gene. The CDR3 runs to 14 residues. CDR1 and CDR2 from the germline V gene are DFQATT and SNEGSKA (reference sequence). Trimming shortened V by 1 base and J by 6 bases, and 14 bases separated the two germline ends. The CDR3 is CSARVLHQRDTQYF. The CDR3 DNA reads TGCAGTGCTAGAGTACTCCACCAGCGCGATACGCAGTATTTT.

The CDR3 nucleotides read TGTGCCAGCAGTCTGAGGACAGGCGGGTCTGGGGCCAACGTCCTGACTTTC. It is translated as CASSLRTGGSGANVLTF. The V call is TRBV6-5, the J call TRBJ2-6, with 7 bases identical to TRBD1. The germline CDR1 and CDR2 sequences are MNHEY and SVGAGI. The CDR3 length is 17 residues. J gave up 1 base and V 5 bases, and 8 bases lay outside the gene matches.

J is TRBJ2-1 and V is TRBV29-1; 11 bases align to TRBD2. This CDR3 spans 18 amino acids. The germline CDR1 and CDR2 sequences are SQVTM and ANQGSEA. The V segment lost 2 bases and the J segment 7 bases; nucleotides outside the gene matches: 16. CDR3: CSVENPSGRSPFRNEQFF. The CDR3, as DNA: TGCAGCGTTGAAAACCCTAGCGGGAGGTCCCCGTTTAGGAATGAGCAGTTCTTC.

Only a few counts were recorded for this clonotype. The chain couples TRBV6-2 or TRBV6-3 to TRBJ2-1, with D perhaps matching TRBD2 (6 bases). Trimming left V 4 bases short and J 10 bases short, with 14 bases between. Per germline, CDR1 MNHEY and CDR2 SVGEGT. The length of the CDR3 is 13 residues. Here the CDR3 reads CASSWNPGGEQFF. In DNA form, the CDR3 reads TGTGCCAGCAGTTGGAACCCTGGGGGGGAGCAGTTCTTC.

The chain carries TRBV18 and TRBJ2-1; 15 positions agree with TRBD2. The V gene's germline CDR1 is KGHSH and CDR2 LQKENI. The V gene end was trimmed by 2 bases and the J gene end by 8 bases; junction bases not matched to a gene: 4. The CDR3 spans 16 residues. In nucleotides, the CDR3 is TGTGCCAGCTCACCAGAGGGACTAGCGGGAGGACATGAGCAGTTCTTC. Translated: CASSPEGLAGGHEQFF.

The chain uses TRBV6-6 and TRBJ2-2, with D perhaps TRBD1 or TRBD2 (5 bases each). Germline-derived CDR1 and CDR2 are MNHNY and SVGAGI (reference sequence). With 6 bases removed from V and 6 bases from J, the gap between germline ends came to 17 bases. The CDR3 consists of 15 residues. CDR3 amino acids: CASRMTGGTAGELFF. In nucleotides, the CDR3 is TGTGCCAGCAGAATGACTGGGGGAACAGCCGGGGAGCTGTTTTTT.